This T cell receptor (beta chain) was sequenced for a study of T cell responses to AZD1222 COVID-19 vaccine. Study results and caveats: It should be noted that donors were predominantly white British and more often female, and clonal diversity was possibly underestimated. Dominant CD4 TCR responses targeted spike regions 160-218 and 743-854. Baseline testing showed seropositivity in only six or seven AZD1222 recipients.

Data came from immunoSEQ multiplex PCR; TCRdb stores just in-frame clones and leaves some out. This sample has some 150,000 clones, with under 95% found just once. Germline CDR1 is SGHTA and CDR2 is FQGNSA. Trimming pared 5 bases from V and 11 bases from J, leaving 19 bases between. The CDR3 runs 13 residues. Of note for this clone: Its antigen is undetermined.

Sequencing used peripheral blood, obtained on day 0 of MenACWY control vaccination. This sequence joins TRBV7-2 and TRBJ2-7; a weak D match, TRBD2 (5 bases). This receptor was identified in an adult in good health. CDR3 region: CASSPLRGSIKYF. Here the CDR3 DNA reads TGTGCCAGCAGCCCCCTCCGGGGTTCAATAAAGTACTTC.